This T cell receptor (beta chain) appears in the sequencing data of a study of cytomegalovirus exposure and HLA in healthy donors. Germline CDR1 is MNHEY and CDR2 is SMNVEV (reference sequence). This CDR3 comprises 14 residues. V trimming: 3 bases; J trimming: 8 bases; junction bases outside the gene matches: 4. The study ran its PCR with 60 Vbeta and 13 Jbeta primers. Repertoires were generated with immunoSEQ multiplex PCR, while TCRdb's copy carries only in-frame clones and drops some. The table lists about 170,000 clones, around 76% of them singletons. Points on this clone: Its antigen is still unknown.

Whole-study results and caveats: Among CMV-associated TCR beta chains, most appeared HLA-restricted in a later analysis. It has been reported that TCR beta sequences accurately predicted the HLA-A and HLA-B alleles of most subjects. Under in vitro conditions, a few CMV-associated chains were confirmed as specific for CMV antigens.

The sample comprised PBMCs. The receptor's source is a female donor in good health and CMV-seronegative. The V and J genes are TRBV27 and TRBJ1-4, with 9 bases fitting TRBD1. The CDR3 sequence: CASSFRQGEEKLFF. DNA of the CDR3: TGTGCCAGCAGTTTCAGACAGGGGGAGGAAAAACTGTTTTTT.